Listed here are 21 T cell receptor beta chains from one sample, sequenced in a study of regulatory T cells in long-lasting Graves disease. Noted time point: persistent/refractory GD, antithyroid drugs over 5 years with positive TRAb. Scientists built the TCR library using RNA that was extracted from PBMCs. Construction of TCR beta libraries relied on iRepertoire HTBI primers and on Arm-PCR targeting CDR3 regions. MiXCR, run by TCRdb on the multiplex PCR reads, gives a single entry per CDR3 protein. The profile shows about 400,000 distinct CDR3 sequences, less than 25% of them singletons. The input for sequencing was peripheral blood mononuclear cells (PBMCs), taken when the disease was refractory, from a patient treated with antithyroid drugs. These receptors all stem from a female donor with Graves disease.

This clonotype has a handful of counts. The chain links TRBV13 to TRBJ2-7; TRBD1 aligns across 9 bases. The CDR3 is made up of 15 amino acids. Germline trimming cut 5 bases from V and 2 bases from J; bases unmatched to any gene: 7. The V gene's germline CDR1 is PRHDT and CDR2 FYEKMQ (reference sequence). The CDR3 DNA reads TGTGCCAGCAGCAAAACCGGGACAGGGCCCTACGAGCAGTACTTC. Translating it yields CASSKTGTGPYEQYF.

This clonotype came up many times. The chain uses TRBV28 and TRBJ2-5; no definite D call. Germline V gene lookup returns CDR1 MDHEN and CDR2 SYDVKM. V lost 8 bases, J lost 1 base, and 8 bases lay in between. This CDR3 is built from 12 residues. The CDR3 nucleotides read TGTGCCAGCGGCAGAACCCAAGAGACCCAGTACTTC. Translating gives CASGRTQETQYF.

The table lists this clonotype with many counts. This chain links TRBV13 with TRBJ1-1; D uncertain. Trimming took off 2 bases at V and 2 bases at J, with 6 bases between the two ends. The V gene's germline CDR1 is PRHDT and CDR2 FYEKMQ (reference sequence). The CDR3 sequence is 13 residues long. The CDR3 bases are TGTGCCAGCAGCTTACAGCTTAACACTGAAGCTTTCTTT. This encodes CASSLQLNTEAFF.

The gene calls are TRBV5-1 and TRBJ2-5; 12 bases map to TRBD2. Trimming took 4 bases from V and 2 from J; bases not matched to a gene: 12. The CDR3 spans 18 residues. Germline V gene data show CDR1 as SGHRS and CDR2 as YFSETQ. The CDR3 is CASSLGTSGRLRQETQYF. The CDR3 bases are TGCGCCAGCAGCCTGGGTACTAGCGGGAGGCTCAGACAAGAGACCCAGTACTTC.

The chain carries TRBV29-1 and TRBJ2-7, with D possibly TRBD1 on 6 matching bases. V was shortened by 2 bases and J by 2 bases, with 10 bases between the two germline ends. Germline-derived CDR1 and CDR2 are SQVTM and ANQGSEA. The length of the CDR3 is 13 residues. DNA for the CDR3: TGCAGCGTTGAACAGGGGACCGCCTACGAGCAGTACTTC. This encodes CSVEQGTAYEQYF.

This clonotype has only a few counts. V is TRBV7-9 and J is TRBJ1-1; a weak D match, TRBD1 (6 bases). This CDR3 spans 13 amino acids. Between the trimmed V and J ends, which lost 7 bases and 7 bases, there was a span of 16 bases. Germline CDR1 reads SEHNR; CDR2 reads FQNEAQ (reference sequence). The CDR3 DNA sequence: TGTGCCAGCACCGACGGGACAAGTCTTGAAGCTTTCTTT. As protein: CASTDGTSLEAFF. The full variable domain, in which reference TRBV7-9 and TRBJ1-1 provide the parts outside the CDR3, is DTGVSQNPRHKITKRGQNVTFRCDPISEHNRLYWYRQTLGQGPEFLTYFQNEAQLEKSRLLSDRFSAERPKGSFSTLEIQRTEQGDSAMYLCASTDGTSLEAFFGQGTRLTVV.

This clonotype was picked up a small number of times. The chain employs TRBV11-3 and TRBJ2-1, with 8 bases identical to TRBD2. The germline CDR1 and CDR2 sequences are SGHNT and YENEEA. Losses at the gene ends were 5 bases for V and 10 bases for J; bases not matched to a gene: 7. This CDR3 is built from 13 residues. CDR3 loop: CASSPGLAGEQFF. In DNA, the CDR3 is TGTGCCAGCAGCCCTGGACTAGCAGGCGAGCAGTTCTTC.

This clonotype was seen ten or more times. V gene TRBV29-1 combines with J gene TRBJ2-5, with TRBD1 as a possible D gene (5 bases). Trimming took 6 bases from V and 5 from J, leaving 19 bases between them. CDR3 size: 14 residues. CDR1 and CDR2 from the germline V gene are SQVTM and ANQGSEA. The CDR3, as DNA: TGCAGCGTCCAATATACTGTGACAGTGGAGACCCAGTACTTC. Amino acids: CSVQYTVTVETQYF.

The rearrangement links TRBV7-9 to TRBJ1-5, with 7 bases matching TRBD1. V was pared by 5 bases and J by 6 bases, with 4 bases of the junction left unmatched. The CDR3 has 13 amino acids. The germline V gene encodes CDR1 SEHNR and CDR2 FQNEAQ (reference sequence). CDR3 DNA: TGTGCCAGCAGCCGACAGGGCACTCAGCCCCAGCATTTT. It codes for CASSRQGTQPQHF.

This clonotype was detected a few times. This sequence joins TRBV19 and TRBJ2-2, with D perhaps matching TRBD1 (6 bases). Trimming left V 6 bases short and J 6 bases short, with 11 bases between. Germline assignment: CDR1 LNHDA and CDR2 SQIVND (reference sequence). This CDR3 comprises 13 residues. The CDR3: CASRQGIPGELFF. Written as DNA, the CDR3 is TGTGCCAGTAGACAGGGTATTCCCGGGGAGCTGTTTTTT.

About this clonotype itself: This clone may be a read error of a much larger clone one base away. The rearrangement links TRBV10-1 to TRBJ2-3; no definite D call. V was cut by 3 bases and J by 1 base, with 11 bases left in between. Germline CDR1 is WNHNN and CDR2 is SYGVQD (reference sequence). The CDR3 is 15 residues long. The CDR3: CASSEESIGTDTQYF. CDR3 in DNA: TGCGCCAGCAGTGAAGAATCGATAGGCACAGATACGCAGTATTTT.

This rearrangement joins TRBV28 to TRBJ1-4; the D is unclear. The germline V gene encodes CDR1 MDHEN and CDR2 SYDVKM. The CDR3 length is 13 residues. V was shortened by 3 bases and J by 4 bases, with 6 bases between the two germline ends. The CDR3: CASSFWINEKLFF. Written as DNA, the CDR3 is TGTGCCAGCAGTTTTTGGATTAATGAAAAACTGTTTTTT.

This clonotype showed up just a few times. Since a much larger clone is just one base distant, this may be a read error. The V and J genes are TRBV11-2 and TRBJ1-2; unclear D gene. The CDR3 totals 9 residues. Germline-derived CDR1 and CDR2 are SGHAT and FQNNGV. V was clipped by 8 bases and J by 4 bases, with 2 bases between them. CDR3 sequence reads: CASRYGYTF. The DNA of the CDR3 is TGTGCCAGCCGCTATGGCTACACCTTC. Full variable domain (rest looked up from reference TRBV11-2 and TRBJ1-2): EAGVAQSPRYKIIEKRQSVAFWCNPISGHATLYWYQQILGQGPKLLIQFQNNGVVDDSQLPKDRFSAERLKGVDSTLKIQPAKLEDSAVYLCASRYGYTFGSGTRLTVV.

This chain connects TRBV7-3 to TRBJ2-7; 7 bases line up with TRBD1. The CDR3 totals 16 residues. Per the germline V gene, CDR1 is SGHTA and CDR2 is FQGTGA. V was clipped by 5 bases and J by 8 bases; unmatched bases: 18. CDR3 bases: TGTGCCAGCAGCCCACAGGGGCTCCCAATAAGTGGCAAGCAGTACTTC. It translates to CASSPQGLPISGKQYF.

This clonotype was seen many times. This chain connects TRBV6-1 to TRBJ1-2, with D possibly TRBD1 on 5 matching bases. The germline V gene has CDR1 MNHNS and CDR2 SASEGT. Trimming pared 7 bases from V and 7 bases from J, leaving 19 bases between. CDR3 length: 14 amino acids. Here the CDR3 DNA reads TGTGCCAGCAAGCAGAGCCTAACCACAGGTGGCTACACCTTC. It translates to CASKQSLTTGGYTF.

This clonotype showed up many times. The V call is TRBV7-2, the J call TRBJ2-7; TRBD1 matches 9 bases. The CDR3 is 15 residues long. Per germline, CDR1 SGHTA and CDR2 FQGNSA. The junction had 8 bases not matched to a gene; V was cut back by 5 bases and J by 3 bases. The CDR3 DNA follows: TGTGCCAGCAGCCCCCAGCGGGGACAGGGCTACGAGCAGTACTTC. Encoded protein: CASSPQRGQGYEQYF.

J is TRBJ2-2 and V is TRBV27; 13 bases match TRBD2. The CDR3 has 16 amino acids. In germline, CDR1 is MNHEY, CDR2 SMNVEV (reference sequence). V dropped 6 bases and J dropped 7; count of bases not matched to a gene: 8. In DNA form, the CDR3 reads TGTGCCAGCAGACAACTAGCGGGAGGGCCTGGCGGGGAGCTGTTTTTT. It encodes CASRQLAGGPGGELFF.

This clonotype showed up many times. This rearrangement joins TRBV7-9 to TRBJ1-2; TRBD1 agrees at 7 bases. This CDR3 spans 16 amino acids. CDR1 SEHNR and CDR2 FQNEAQ come from the germline V gene (reference sequence). With 5 bases clipped from V and 6 bases from J, the junction kept 15 bases outside the gene matches. CDR3 in amino acids: CASSESSTGTSDGYTF. The CDR3 DNA is TGTGCCAGCAGCGAAAGCTCGACAGGGACCAGTGATGGCTACACCTTC.

This clonotype has more than one count but fewer than ten. The rearrangement uses TRBV27 and TRBJ1-2; D is possibly TRBD1 (6 bases). CDR3 length equals 19 residues. The germline CDR1 and CDR2 sequences are MNHEY and SMNVEV (reference sequence). Trimming took off 2 bases at V and 0 bases at J, with 22 bases between the two ends. This chain's CDR3 is CASSLRWSGQGISNYGYTF. The DNA for the CDR3 is TGTGCCAGCAGTTTACGTTGGTCCGGGCAGGGGATTTCTAACTATGGCTACACCTTC.

This rearrangement joins TRBV29-1 to TRBJ1-1; the D is unclear. V was clipped by 6 bases and J by 0 bases, with 11 bases between them. CDR3 length: 13 amino acids. Germline V gene data show CDR1 as SQVTM and CDR2 as ANQGSEA. The CDR3 bases are TGCAGCGTACAGCAGAACATGAACACTGAAGCTTTCTTT. This codes for CSVQQNMNTEAFF.

In regard to this clonotype: A read error is possible here, since a much larger clone lies one base away. The chain recombines TRBV5-6 with TRBJ2-5, with D perhaps matching TRBD1 (6 bases). The CDR3 contains 16 residues. V was clipped by 4 bases and J by 5 bases, with 21 bases between them. Germline V lookup: CDR1 SGHDT, CDR2 YYEEEE. DNA of the CDR3: TGTGCCAGCAGCCCCGTGGCAGGGGCGTGGGAGGAGACCCAGTACTTC. Translation gives CASSPVAGAWEETQYF.